Described below is a single TCR beta chain sequence and its context. By share, this clonotype ranks as medium-sized (0.01 to 0.1%). No cognate antigen has been identified for it. There are no base qualities to consult, and no much larger clone falls within one base. Preparation of the library involved RT-PCR. TCRdb shows the sequencer as NextSeq 550. The public reads were run again by TCRdb, first through fastp at Q25 and then through MiXCR, and only productive beta chains were kept. Records with the same CDR3 protein are collapsed into one entry carrying the most frequent genes and DNA. The sample table records 390,000 or so distinct CDR3 sequences; about a sixth of these occur just once. The ten most abundant clones make up 6.5% to 7.5% of the sample. The data were obtained in a study of patients and donors after allogeneic stem cell transplantation (TCRdb year 2020). The CDR3 sequence holds 15 residues, the cysteine and phenylalanine included. Only the CDR3 DNA is retained, 45 bases long and in frame from the first base. In the germline V gene, CDR1 corresponds to SGHTA and CDR2 to FQGNSA. V and J are truncated by 1 base and 5 bases respectively, leaving an intervening sequence of 14 bases.

The clonotype originates from a human donor who was either an allogeneic HSCT recipient or a stem cell or donor lymphocyte infusion donor (not recorded which). It is not recorded whose cells these are; they may come from a transplant donor. The chain is encoded by TRBV7-2 joined to TRBJ2-5; a tentative D call is TRBD1 (6 bases match). The specimen was blood, either unsorted or a sorted T cell fraction (not recorded which). Here is the DNA: TGTGCCAGCAGCTTAGTTTACAGGGTGGGGGAGACCCAGTACTTC. This is translated as CASSLVYRVGETQYF. With the rest looked up from the reference TRBV7-2 and TRBJ2-5 genes rather than sequenced, the full variable domain is GAGVSQSPSNKVTEKGKDVELRCDPISGHTALYWYRQSLGQGLEFLIYFQGNSAPDKSGLPSDRFSAERTGGSVSTLTIQRTQQEDSAVYLCASSLVYRVGETQYFGPGTRLLVL.